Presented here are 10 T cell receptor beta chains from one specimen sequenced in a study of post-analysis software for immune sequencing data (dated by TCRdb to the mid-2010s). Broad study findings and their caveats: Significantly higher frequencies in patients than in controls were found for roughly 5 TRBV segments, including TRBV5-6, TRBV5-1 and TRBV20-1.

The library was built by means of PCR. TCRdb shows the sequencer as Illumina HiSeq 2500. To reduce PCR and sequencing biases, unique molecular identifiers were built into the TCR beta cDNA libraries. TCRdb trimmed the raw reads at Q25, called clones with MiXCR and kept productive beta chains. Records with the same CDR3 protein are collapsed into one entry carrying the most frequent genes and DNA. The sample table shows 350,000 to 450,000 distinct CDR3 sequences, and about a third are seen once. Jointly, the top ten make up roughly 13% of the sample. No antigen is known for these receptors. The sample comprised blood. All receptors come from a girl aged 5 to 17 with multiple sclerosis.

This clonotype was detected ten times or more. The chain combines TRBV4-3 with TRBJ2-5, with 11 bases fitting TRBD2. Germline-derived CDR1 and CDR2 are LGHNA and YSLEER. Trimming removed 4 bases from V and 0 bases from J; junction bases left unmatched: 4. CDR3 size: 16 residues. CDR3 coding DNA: TGCGCCAGCAGCCGGACGGGACTAGCGGACCAAGAGACCCAGTACTTC. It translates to CASSRTGLADQETQYF.

The CDR3 coding sequence is TGTGCCAGCAGTTTGGGGGACAGGTTGAGCTCCTACAATGAGCAGTTCTTC. Translation gives CASSLGDRLSSYNEQFF. The chain links TRBV12-3 or TRBV12-4 to TRBJ2-1, with 8 bases lining up with TRBD1. The junction had 7 bases not matched to a gene; V was cut back by 3 bases and J by 0 bases. The CDR3 loop spans 17 amino acids.

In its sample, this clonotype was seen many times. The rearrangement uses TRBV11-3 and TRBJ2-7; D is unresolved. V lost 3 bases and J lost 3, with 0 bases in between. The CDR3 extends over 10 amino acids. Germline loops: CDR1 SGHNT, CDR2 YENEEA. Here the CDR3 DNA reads TGTGCCAGCAGCTTCTACGAGCAGTACTTC. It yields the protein CASSFYEQYF.

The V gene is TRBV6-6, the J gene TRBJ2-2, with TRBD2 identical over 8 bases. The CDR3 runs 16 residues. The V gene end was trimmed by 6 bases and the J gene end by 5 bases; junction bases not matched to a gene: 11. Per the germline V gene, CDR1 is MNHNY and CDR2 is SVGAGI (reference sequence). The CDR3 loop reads CASSLTGGPRTGELFF. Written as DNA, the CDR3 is TGTGCCAGCAGCCTCACGGGGGGGCCGAGGACCGGGGAGCTGTTTTTT.

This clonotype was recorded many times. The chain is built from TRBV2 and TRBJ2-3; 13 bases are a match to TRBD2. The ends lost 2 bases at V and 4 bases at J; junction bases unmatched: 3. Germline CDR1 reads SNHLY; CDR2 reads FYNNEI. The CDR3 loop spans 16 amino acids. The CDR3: CASSERGTSGADTQYF. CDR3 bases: TGTGCCAGCAGTGAAAGGGGGACTAGCGGGGCAGATACGCAGTATTTT.

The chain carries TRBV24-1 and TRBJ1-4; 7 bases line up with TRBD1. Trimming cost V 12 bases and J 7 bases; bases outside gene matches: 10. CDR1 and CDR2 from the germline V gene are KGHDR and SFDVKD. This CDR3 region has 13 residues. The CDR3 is CAEQGGVGEKLFF. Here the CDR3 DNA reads TGTGCCGAGCAGGGGGGGGTGGGTGAAAAACTGTTTTTT.

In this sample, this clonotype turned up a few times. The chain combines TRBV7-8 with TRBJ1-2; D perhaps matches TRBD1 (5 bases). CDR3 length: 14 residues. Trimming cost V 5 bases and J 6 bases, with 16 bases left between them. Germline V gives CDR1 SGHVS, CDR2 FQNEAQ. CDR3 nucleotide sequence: TGTGCCAGCAGCACGCATCAGGGCGGAGATGGCTACACCTTC. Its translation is CASSTHQGGDGYTF.

In nucleotides, the CDR3 is TGTGCCACCAGCAGAGCTGCAGGCCCCAATGAGCAGTTCTTC. It codes for CATSRAAGPNEQFF. J is TRBJ2-1 and V is TRBV15; D call uncertain. CDR1 is LNHNV, CDR2 YYDKDF, per germline (reference sequence). V lost 1 base and J lost 6, with 10 bases in between. The CDR3 is 14 residues long.

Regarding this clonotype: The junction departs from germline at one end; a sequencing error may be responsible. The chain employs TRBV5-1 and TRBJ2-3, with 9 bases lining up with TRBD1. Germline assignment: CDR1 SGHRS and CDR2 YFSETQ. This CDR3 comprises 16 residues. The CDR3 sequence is CVSSLVGTGSTDTQYF. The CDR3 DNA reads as TGCGTCAGCAGCTTGGTCGGGACAGGGAGCACAGATACGCAGTATTTT.

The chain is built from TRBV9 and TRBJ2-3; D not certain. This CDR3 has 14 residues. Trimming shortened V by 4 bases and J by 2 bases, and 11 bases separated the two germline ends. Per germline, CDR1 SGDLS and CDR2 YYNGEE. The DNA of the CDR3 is TGTGCCAGCAGCTCGGTGGATACCACAGATACGCAGTATTTT. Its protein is CASSSVDTTDTQYF.